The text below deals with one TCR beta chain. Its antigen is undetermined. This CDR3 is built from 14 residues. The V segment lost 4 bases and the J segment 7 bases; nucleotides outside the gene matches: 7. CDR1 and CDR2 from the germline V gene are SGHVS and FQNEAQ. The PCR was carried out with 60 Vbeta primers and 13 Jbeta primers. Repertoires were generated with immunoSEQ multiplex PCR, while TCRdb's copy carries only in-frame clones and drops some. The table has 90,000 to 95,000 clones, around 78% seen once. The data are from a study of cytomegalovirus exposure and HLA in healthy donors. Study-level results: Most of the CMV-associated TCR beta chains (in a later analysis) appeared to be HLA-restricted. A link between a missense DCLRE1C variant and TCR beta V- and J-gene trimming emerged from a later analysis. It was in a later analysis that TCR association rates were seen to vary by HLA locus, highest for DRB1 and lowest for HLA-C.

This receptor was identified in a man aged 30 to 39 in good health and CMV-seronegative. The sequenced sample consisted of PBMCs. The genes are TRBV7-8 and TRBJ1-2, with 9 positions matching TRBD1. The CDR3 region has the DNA TGTGCCAGCAGCTCCAAACAGGGGGCGCTTGGCTACACCTTC. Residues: CASSSKQGALGYTF.